Presented here are 10 T cell receptor beta chains from one specimen sequenced in a study of T cell changes during pregnancy in multiple sclerosis. Method: immunoSEQ multiplex PCR; TCRdb's copy keeps in-frame clones and lacks some. The data contain 45,000 to 65,000 clones, around nine tenths of them singletons. This specimen consisted of CD4+ T cells from peripheral blood mononuclear cells, obtained in the third trimester of pregnancy. The receptors shown here come from a female donor with multiple sclerosis, enrolled in a pregnancy study.

The chain couples TRBV5-4 to TRBJ2-2, with 12 positions matching TRBD2. The CDR3 covers 19 residues. J was trimmed by 0 bases and V by 0 bases; bases with no gene match: 6. Per the germline V gene, CDR1 is SGHNT and CDR2 is YYREEE (reference sequence). The CDR3, as DNA: TGTGCCAGCAGCTTGGCCGGTAGGACTAGCGGGGCGAACACCGGGGAGCTGTTTTTT. Its translation: CASSLAGRTSGANTGELFF.

The chain recombines TRBV19 with TRBJ2-3, with 8 bases that match TRBD1. V lost 4 bases, J lost 2 bases, and 2 bases stayed unmatched. Germline CDR1 is LNHDA and CDR2 is SQIVND (reference sequence). The CDR3 extends over 14 amino acids. CDR3 residues: CASSTDRDTDTQYF. CDR3 DNA sequence: TGTGCCAGTAGTACGGACAGGGACACAGATACGCAGTATTTT. Full variable domain (rest looked up from reference TRBV19 and TRBJ2-3): DGGITQSPKYLFRKEGQNVTLSCEQNLNHDAMYWYRQDPGQGLRLIYYSQIVNDFQKGDIAEGYSVSREKKESFPLTVTSAQKNPTAFYLCASSTDRDTDTQYFGPGTRLTVL.

This clone is a singleton in its sample. The rearrangement joins TRBV11-2 to TRBJ2-2; TRBD1 agrees at 8 bases. V lost 8 bases and J lost 4; bases outside the gene matches: 12. CDR1 and CDR2 (germline): SGHAT, FQNNGV. The CDR3 is 16 amino acids. CDR3 loop: CASSGQAASGTGELFF. The CDR3 DNA reads TGTGCCAGCTCGGGACAGGCCGCGTCGGGCACCGGGGAGCTGTTTTTT.

J is TRBJ1-3 and V is TRBV19; no definite D call. The V gene's germline CDR1 is LNHDA and CDR2 SQIVND (reference sequence). With 6 bases removed from V and 4 bases from J, the gap between germline ends came to 7 bases. This CDR3 has 12 residues. CDR3 sequence: CASSLLGNTIYF. The CDR3 DNA follows: TGTGCCAGTAGCCTCCTCGGAAACACCATATATTTT.

This clone came up once. The chain employs TRBV7-2 and TRBJ2-1; the match to TRBD2 covers 10 bases. With 5 bases clipped from V and 8 bases from J, the junction kept 21 bases outside the gene matches. CDR1 and CDR2 (germline): SGHTA, FQGNSA. The CDR3 extends over 19 amino acids. The CDR3 loop reads CASSRLGGPPSGGRDEQFF. CDR3 in DNA: TGTGCCAGCAGCCGATTAGGGGGTCCCCCTAGCGGGGGAAGGGATGAGCAGTTCTTC. Full variable domain (missing parts from reference TRBV7-2 and TRBJ2-1): GAGVSQSPSNKVTEKGKDVELRCDPISGHTALYWYRQSLGQGLEFLIYFQGNSAPDKSGLPSDRFSAERTGGSVSTLTIQRTQQEDSAVYLCASSRLGGPPSGGRDEQFFGPGTRLTVL.

This sequence joins TRBV5-4 and TRBJ2-5; D is uncertain. Deletions cut 4 bases from V and 0 bases from J, with 10 bases between. This CDR3 region has 14 residues. The V gene's germline CDR1 is SGHNT and CDR2 YYREEE (reference sequence). The CDR3 loop is CASSGTEYQETQYF. The CDR3 bases are TGTGCCAGCAGCGGAACAGAGTACCAAGAGACCCAGTACTTC.

The chain recombines TRBV7-2 with TRBJ2-3, with 8 nucleotides matching TRBD2. This CDR3 has 14 residues. Germline lookup yields CDR1 SGHTA and CDR2 FQGNSA. V lost 5 bases, J lost 4 bases, and 5 bases stayed unmatched. CDR3 bases: TGTGCCAGCAGCCGGACTAGCCCACCAGATACGCAGTATTTT. This codes for CASSRTSPPDTQYF.

The chain combines TRBV10-3 with TRBJ1-1, with D hard to call. Germline V gene data show CDR1 as ENHRY and CDR2 as SYGVKD. V was trimmed by 7 bases and J by 1 base, leaving 10 bases between them. The CDR3 length is 13 residues. The DNA of the CDR3 is TGTGCCATCAAAATCGAGGGGAACACTGAAGCTTTCTTT. Its translation: CAIKIEGNTEAFF.

The V gene is TRBV19, the J gene TRBJ1-1; 7 nucleotides match TRBD1. V dropped 7 bases and J dropped 0; count of bases not matched to a gene: 11. Germline values: CDR1 LNHDA, CDR2 SQIVND (reference sequence). The CDR3 totals 16 residues. The CDR3 region is CASTRGDRLMNTEAFF. The CDR3 DNA follows: TGTGCCAGTACCCGTGGGGACAGATTGATGAACACTGAAGCTTTCTTT.

The sample holds one count of this clone. The chain employs TRBV5-1 and TRBJ1-1; tentatively, D is TRBD1 (5 bases). Germline V gene data show CDR1 as SGHRS and CDR2 as YFSETQ. The CDR3 runs 14 residues. With 4 bases removed from V and 3 bases from J, the gap between germline ends came to 13 bases. In nucleotides, the CDR3 is TGCGCCAGCAGCATCAGGGTCGAGGACACTGAAGCTTTCTTT. Translating it yields CASSIRVEDTEAFF.